What follows describes a single T cell receptor beta chain. The data were obtained in a study of memory CD4+ T cells and cytomegalovirus serostatus. Using immunoSEQ multiplex PCR, the repertoire was profiled, and TCRdb retains in-frame clones only, with some absent. The sample lists some 73,000 clones, roughly 78% occurring once. Looked up from germline, CDR1 is ENHRY and CDR2 is SYGVKD. V was trimmed by 3 bases and J by 0 bases, leaving 8 bases between them. The length of the CDR3 is 14 residues. The sort gate was single viable CD3+CD4+CD8-CD45RO+ cells for memory CD4+ T cells. This receptor was taken from an adult in good health and CMV-seropositive. The chain couples TRBV10-3 to TRBJ1-2; D unclear. Sequenced sample: memory CD4+ T cells from blood. The chain's CDR3 is CAISDPRSNYGYTF. CDR3 in DNA: TGTGCCATCAGTGATCCTCGTTCTAACTATGGCTACACCTTC.